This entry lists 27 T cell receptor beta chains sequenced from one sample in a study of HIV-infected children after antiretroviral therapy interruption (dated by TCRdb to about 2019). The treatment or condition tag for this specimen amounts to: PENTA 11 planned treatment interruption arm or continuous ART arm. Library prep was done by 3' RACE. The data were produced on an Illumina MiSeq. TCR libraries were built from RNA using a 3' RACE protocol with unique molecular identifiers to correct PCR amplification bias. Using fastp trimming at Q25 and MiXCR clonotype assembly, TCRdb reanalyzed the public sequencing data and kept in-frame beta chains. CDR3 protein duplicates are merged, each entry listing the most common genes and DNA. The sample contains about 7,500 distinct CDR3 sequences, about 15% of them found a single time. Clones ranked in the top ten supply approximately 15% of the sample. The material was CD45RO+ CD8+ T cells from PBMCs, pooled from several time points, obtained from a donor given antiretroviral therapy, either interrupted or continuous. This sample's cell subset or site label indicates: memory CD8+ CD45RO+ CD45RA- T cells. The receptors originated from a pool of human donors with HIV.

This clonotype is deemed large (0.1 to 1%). Written as DNA, the CDR3 is TGTGCCAGTAGGGACAAGTCCTACGAGCAGTACTTC. Its translation is CASRDKSYEQYF. The genes are TRBV27 and TRBJ2-7; weak D call: TRBD1 (6 bases). Per the germline V gene, CDR1 is MNHEY and CDR2 is SMNVEV (reference sequence). Trimming removed 9 bases from V and 1 base from J, with 10 bases in between. The CDR3 has 12 residues.

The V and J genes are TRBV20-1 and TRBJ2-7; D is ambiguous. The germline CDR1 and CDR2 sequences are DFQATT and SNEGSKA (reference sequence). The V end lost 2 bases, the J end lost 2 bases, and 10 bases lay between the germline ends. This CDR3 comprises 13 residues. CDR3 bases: TGCAGTGCTAGACTCCCGGGTCCCTACGAGCAGTACTTC. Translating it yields CSARLPGPYEQYF.

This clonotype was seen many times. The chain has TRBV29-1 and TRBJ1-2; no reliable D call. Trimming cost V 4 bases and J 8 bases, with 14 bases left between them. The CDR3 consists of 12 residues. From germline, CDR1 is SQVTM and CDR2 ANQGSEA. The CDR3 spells CSVVRSYGGYTF. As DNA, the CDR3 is TGCAGCGTTGTCAGGAGCTACGGGGGCTACACCTTC.

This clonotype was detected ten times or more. Here the CDR3 reads CASSDLRGATDTQYF. CDR3 nucleotide sequence: TGCGCCAGCAGTGACCTGAGGGGAGCTACAGATACGCAGTATTTT. This chain links TRBV10-1 with TRBJ2-3; D tentatively reads TRBD1 or TRBD2 (5 bases each). Germline V gene data show CDR1 as WNHNN and CDR2 as SYGVQD (reference sequence). The CDR3 has 15 residues. Trimming removed 3 bases at V and 3 bases at J, with 13 bases between.

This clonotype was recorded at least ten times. The CDR3 sequence is CASSSQDRDTQYF. CDR3 bases: TGTGCCAGCAGTTCACAAGACCGAGATACGCAGTATTTT. The genes are TRBV27 and TRBJ2-3; the D is unclear. The CDR3 loop spans 13 amino acids. The V gene lost 4 bases and the J gene lost 5 bases, with 10 bases spanning the gap. Germline V gives CDR1 MNHEY, CDR2 SMNVEV (reference sequence).

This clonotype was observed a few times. The CDR3 here is CASSPTSGANVWTQYF. The CDR3 region has the DNA TGTGCCAGCAGTCCTACTAGCGGGGCCAACGTTTGGACCCAGTACTTC. The chain uses TRBV28 and TRBJ2-5; TRBD2 agrees at 10 bases. The CDR3 has 16 amino acids. Per the germline V gene, CDR1 is MDHEN and CDR2 is SYDVKM. V trimming: 5 bases; J trimming: 7 bases; junction bases outside the gene matches: 13.

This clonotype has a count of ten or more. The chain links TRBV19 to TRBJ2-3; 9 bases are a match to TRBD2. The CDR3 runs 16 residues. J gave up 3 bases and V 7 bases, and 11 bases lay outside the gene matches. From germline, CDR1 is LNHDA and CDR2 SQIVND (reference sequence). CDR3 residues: CASKYLGGGATDTQYF. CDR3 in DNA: TGTGCCAGTAAATACCTCGGCGGGGGGGCAACAGATACGCAGTATTTT.

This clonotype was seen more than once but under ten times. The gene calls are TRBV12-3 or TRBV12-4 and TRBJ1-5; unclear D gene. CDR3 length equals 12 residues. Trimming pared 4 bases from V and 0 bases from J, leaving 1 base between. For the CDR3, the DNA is TGTGCCAGCAGTTATAGCAATCAGCCCCAGCATTTT. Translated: CASSYSNQPQHF.

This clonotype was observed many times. CDR3 in DNA: TGCGCCAGCAGTGAGACGGGCAGGGGGCGGCCGGGGAATCAGCCCCAGCATTTT. This codes for CASSETGRGRPGNQPQHF. The V gene is TRBV10-1, the J gene TRBJ1-5, with 8 bases aligning to TRBD1. This CDR3 region has 18 residues. V shed 2 bases, J shed 4 bases, and the junction held 13 bases outside the gene matches. The germline V gene encodes CDR1 WNHNN and CDR2 SYGVQD (reference sequence).

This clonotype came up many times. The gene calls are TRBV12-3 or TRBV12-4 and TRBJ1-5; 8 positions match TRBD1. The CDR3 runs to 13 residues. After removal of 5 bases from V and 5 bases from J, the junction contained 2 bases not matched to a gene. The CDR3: CASSQDRDQPQHF. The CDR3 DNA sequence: TGTGCCAGCAGTCAGGACAGGGATCAGCCCCAGCATTTT.

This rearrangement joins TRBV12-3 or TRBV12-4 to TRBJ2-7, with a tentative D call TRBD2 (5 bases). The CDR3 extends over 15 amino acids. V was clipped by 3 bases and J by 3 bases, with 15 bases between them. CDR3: CASSFLAYGIYEQYF. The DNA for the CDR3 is TGTGCCAGCAGTTTCCTAGCATACGGTATCTACGAGCAGTACTTC.

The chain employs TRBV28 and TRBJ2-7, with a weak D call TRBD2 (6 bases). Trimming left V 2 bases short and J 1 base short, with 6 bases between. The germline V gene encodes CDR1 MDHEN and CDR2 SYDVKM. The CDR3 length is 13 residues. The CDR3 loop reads CASSLGGSYEQYF. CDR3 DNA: TGTGCCAGCAGTTTAGGGGGGTCCTACGAGCAGTACTTC.

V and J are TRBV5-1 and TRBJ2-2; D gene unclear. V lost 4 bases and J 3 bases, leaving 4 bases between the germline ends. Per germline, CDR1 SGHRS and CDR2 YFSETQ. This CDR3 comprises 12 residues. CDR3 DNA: TGCGCCAGCAGCAGTTACACCGGGGAGCTGTTTTTT. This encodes CASSSYTGELFF.

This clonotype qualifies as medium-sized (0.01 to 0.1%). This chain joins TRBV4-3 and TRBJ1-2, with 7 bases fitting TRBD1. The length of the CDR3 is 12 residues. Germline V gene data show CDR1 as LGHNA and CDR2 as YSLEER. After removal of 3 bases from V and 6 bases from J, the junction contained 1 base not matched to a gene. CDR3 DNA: TGCGCCAGCAGCCAGACAGGGCATGGCTACACCTTC. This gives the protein CASSQTGHGYTF.

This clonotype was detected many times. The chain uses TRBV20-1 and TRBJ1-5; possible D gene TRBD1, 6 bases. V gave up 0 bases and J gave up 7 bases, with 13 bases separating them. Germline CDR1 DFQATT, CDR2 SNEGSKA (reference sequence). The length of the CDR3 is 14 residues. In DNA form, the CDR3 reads TGCAGTGCTAGAGATTTTGGACAGATCCAGCCCCAGCATTTT. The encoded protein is CSARDFGQIQPQHF.

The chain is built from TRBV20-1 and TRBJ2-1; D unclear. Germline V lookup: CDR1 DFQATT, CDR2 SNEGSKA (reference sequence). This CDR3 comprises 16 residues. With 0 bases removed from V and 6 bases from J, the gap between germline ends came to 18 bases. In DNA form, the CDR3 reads TGCAGTGCTAGAGATCCTGGCACAACAGCTTTCAATGAGCAGTTCTTC. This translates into CSARDPGTTAFNEQFF.

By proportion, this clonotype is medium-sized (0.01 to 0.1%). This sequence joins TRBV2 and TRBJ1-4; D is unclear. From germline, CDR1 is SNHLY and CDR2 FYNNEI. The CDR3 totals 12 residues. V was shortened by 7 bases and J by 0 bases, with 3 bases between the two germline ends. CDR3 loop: CASTPTNEKLFF. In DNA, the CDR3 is TGTGCCAGCACCCCAACTAATGAAAAACTGTTTTTT.

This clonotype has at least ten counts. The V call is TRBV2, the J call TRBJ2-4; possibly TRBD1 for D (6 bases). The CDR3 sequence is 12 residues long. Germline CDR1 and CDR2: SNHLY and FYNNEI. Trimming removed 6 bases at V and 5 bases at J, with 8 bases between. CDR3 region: CASRQGENIQYF. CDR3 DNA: TGTGCCAGCAGACAGGGCGAAAACATTCAGTACTTC.

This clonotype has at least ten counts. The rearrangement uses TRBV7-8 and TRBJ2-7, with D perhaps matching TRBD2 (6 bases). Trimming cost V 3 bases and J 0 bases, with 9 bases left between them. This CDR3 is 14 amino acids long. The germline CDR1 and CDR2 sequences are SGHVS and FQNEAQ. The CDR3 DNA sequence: TGTGCCAGCAGCTTTGAGGACTACTCCTACGAGCAGTACTTC. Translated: CASSFEDYSYEQYF.

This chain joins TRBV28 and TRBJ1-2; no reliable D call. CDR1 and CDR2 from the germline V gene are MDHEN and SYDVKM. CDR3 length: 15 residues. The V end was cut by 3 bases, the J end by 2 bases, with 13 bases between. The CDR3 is CASSFQRSKNYGYTF. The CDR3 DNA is TGTGCCAGCAGTTTCCAGAGGTCGAAAAACTATGGCTACACCTTC.

The CDR3 loop reads CASSPDINYGYTF. Here the CDR3 DNA reads TGTGCCAGCAGTCCGGACATTAACTATGGCTACACCTTC. The chain couples TRBV6-5 to TRBJ1-2, with D perhaps matching TRBD1 (5 bases). The length of the CDR3 is 13 residues. The germline V and J ends were trimmed by 5 bases and 1 base, with 8 bases remaining between them. In germline, CDR1 is MNHEY, CDR2 SVGAGI.

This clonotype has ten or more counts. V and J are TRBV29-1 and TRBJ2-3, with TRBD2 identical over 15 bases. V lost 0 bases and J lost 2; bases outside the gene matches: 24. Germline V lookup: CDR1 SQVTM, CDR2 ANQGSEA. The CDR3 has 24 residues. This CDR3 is CSVEDRTGTSGRPAQIGFTDTQYF. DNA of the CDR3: TGCAGCGTTGAAGATAGGACCGGGACTAGCGGGAGGCCCGCTCAAATCGGGTTCACAGATACGCAGTATTTT.

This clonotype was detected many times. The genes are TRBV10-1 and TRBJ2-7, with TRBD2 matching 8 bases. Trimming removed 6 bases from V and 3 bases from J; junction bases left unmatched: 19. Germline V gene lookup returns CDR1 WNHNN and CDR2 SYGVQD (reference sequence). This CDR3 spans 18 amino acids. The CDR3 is CASREDSPPGTRRYEQYF. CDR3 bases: TGCGCCAGCAGAGAGGACAGCCCACCCGGGACTAGACGCTACGAGCAGTACTTC.

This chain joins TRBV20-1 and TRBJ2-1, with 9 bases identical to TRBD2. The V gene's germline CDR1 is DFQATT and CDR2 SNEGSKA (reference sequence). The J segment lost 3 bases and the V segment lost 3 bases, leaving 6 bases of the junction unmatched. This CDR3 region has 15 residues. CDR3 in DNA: TGCAGTGCTAGGGACTTAGCGGGAGACTACAATGAGCAGTTCTTC. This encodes CSARDLAGDYNEQFF.

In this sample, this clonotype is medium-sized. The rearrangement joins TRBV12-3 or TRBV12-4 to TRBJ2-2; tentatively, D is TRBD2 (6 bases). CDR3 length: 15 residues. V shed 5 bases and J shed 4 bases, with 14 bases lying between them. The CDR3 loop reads CASSTRRAATGELFF. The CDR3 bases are TGTGCCAGCAGTACCAGGAGGGCGGCCACCGGGGAGCTGTTTTTT.

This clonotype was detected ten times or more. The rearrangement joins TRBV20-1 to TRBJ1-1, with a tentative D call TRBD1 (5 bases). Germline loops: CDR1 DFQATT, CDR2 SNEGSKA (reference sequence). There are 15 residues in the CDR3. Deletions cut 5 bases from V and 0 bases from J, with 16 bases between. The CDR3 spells CSAELEGRMNTEAFF. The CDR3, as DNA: TGCAGTGCTGAGCTTGAGGGACGGATGAACACTGAAGCTTTCTTT.

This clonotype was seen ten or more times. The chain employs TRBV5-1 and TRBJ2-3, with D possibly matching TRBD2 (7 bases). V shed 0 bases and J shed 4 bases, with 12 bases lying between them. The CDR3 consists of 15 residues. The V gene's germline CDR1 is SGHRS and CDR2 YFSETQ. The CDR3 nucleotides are TGCGCCAGCAGCTTGGAGGTGGGGGGGCCAGATACGCAGTATTTT. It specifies CASSLEVGGPDTQYF.